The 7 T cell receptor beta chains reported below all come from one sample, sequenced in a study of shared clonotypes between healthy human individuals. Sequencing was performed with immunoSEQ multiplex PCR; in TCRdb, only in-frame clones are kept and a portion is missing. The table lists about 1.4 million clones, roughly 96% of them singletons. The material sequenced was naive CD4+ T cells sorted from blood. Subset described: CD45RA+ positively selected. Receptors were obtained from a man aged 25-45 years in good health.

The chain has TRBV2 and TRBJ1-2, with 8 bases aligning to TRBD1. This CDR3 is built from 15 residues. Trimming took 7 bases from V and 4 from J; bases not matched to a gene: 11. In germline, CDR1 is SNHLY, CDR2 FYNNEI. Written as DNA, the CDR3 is TGTGCCAGCACGCTCCAGGGGGCCGGAGGCTATGGCTACACCTTC. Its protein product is CASTLQGAGGYGYTF.

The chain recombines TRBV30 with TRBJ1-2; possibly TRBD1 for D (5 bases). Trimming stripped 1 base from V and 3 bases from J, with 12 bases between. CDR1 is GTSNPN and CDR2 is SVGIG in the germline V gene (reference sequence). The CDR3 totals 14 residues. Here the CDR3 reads CAWSGLTEDYGYTF. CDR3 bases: TGTGCCTGGAGTGGGCTGACAGAAGACTATGGCTACACCTTC.

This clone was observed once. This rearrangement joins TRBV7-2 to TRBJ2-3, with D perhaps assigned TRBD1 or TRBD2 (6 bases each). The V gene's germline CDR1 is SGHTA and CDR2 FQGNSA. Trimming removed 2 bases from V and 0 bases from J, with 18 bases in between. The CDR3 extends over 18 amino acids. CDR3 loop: CASSLPGAGTRSTDTQYF. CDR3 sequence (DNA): TGTGCCAGCAGCTTACCCGGGGCGGGGACACGCAGCACAGATACGCAGTATTTT.

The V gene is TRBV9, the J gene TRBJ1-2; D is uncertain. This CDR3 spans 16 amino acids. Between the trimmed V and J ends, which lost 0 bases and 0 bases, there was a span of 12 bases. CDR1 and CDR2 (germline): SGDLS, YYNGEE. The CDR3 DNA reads TGTGCCAGCAGCGTAGCTGGAGCGGGAGCTAACTATGGCTACACCTTC. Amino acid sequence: CASSVAGAGANYGYTF.

The CDR3 DNA follows: TGTGCCAGCAGCTTCACAGGGGATGGAAACACCATATATTTT. Amino acid sequence: CASSFTGDGNTIYF. The chain combines TRBV11-2 with TRBJ1-3; 7 bases match TRBD1. CDR1 SGHAT and CDR2 FQNNGV come from the germline V gene. The V segment lost 3 bases and the J segment 3 bases; nucleotides outside the gene matches: 2. This CDR3 is built from 14 residues.

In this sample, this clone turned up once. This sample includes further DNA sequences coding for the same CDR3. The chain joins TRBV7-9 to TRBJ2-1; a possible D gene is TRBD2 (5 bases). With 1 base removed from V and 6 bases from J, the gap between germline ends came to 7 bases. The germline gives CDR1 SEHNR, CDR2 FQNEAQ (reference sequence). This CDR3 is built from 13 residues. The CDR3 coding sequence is TGTGCCAGCAGCTTAGTTCGGGGCAATGAGCAGTTCTTC. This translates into CASSLVRGNEQFF.

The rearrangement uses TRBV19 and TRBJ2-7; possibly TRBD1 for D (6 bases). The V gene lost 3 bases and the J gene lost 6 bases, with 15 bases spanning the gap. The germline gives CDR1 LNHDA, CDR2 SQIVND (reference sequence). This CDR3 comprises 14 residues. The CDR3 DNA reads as TGTGCCAGTAGTATTAACAGGGTTGGTCCCGAGCAGTACTTC. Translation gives CASSINRVGPEQYF.